This T cell receptor (beta chain) came from a study of beta chain features in type 1 diabetes (dated by TCRdb to between 2018 and 2020). Regarding the research as a whole: Mean age, gender distribution, total cell number and subset yield did not differ between patients and healthy donors. A total of roughly 98,000,000 sorted cells were examined across all samples, and a strong correlation was observed between cell number per subset and RNA yield. In the study, recently diagnosed type 1 diabetes patients and matched healthy donors were compared on the TCRB repertoires of their sorted circulating CD4+ T cell subsets. Regulatory and stem cell-like memory subsets were obtained from only 8 patients and roughly 8 healthy donors, while naive and central memory subsets were obtained from all 30 or so donors.

The CDR3 holds 12 amino acids from the cysteine to the phenylalanine. Only the CDR3 part of the read is kept: 36 bases, read in frame from the first base. Cut back by 5 bases and 14 bases, the V and J ends lie 16 bases apart. Looking up the germline V gene yields CDR1 SGHAT and CDR2 FQNNGV. The entire isolated RNA was reverse transcribed using the High Capacity cDNA Reverse Transcription Kit, and thus expressed TCRB transcripts were sequenced. Deep immunoSEQ sequencing was performed on naive, central memory and regulatory T cell samples, with an average of roughly 3.3 million total reads per sample. After sorted cells were lysed in RLT buffer, RNA was extracted with DNase-treated RNeasy Micro or Mini kits, with the choice depending on cell number. Each cell subset was processed separately to prevent cross-contamination, with patient and healthy donor samples processed together. The immunoSEQ multiplex PCR was used to amplify TCRB sequences from cDNA, generating 87-bp fragments that spanned the CDR3 region. Amplicons were sequenced on the Illumina HiSeq platform. The original methods were these. PCR bias was computationally corrected using synthetic template baselines, reads within Hamming distance 2 were collapsed, and singletons that could not be merged were discarded. By aligning reads against IMGT, V, D and J genes, CDR3 length, and insertions or deletions at six rearrangement sites were assigned. Clonotype counts were normalized to sorted cell number within each subset before computing true diversity and Gini coefficients with the tcR R package. Repertoire sharing was quantified using the overlap coefficient calculated on TCRB nucleotide sequences. Out-of-frame TCRB sequences from naive cells were analyzed to stand in for the pre-selection repertoire. TCRdb obtained this table from immuneACCESS and retained in-frame rearrangements with V and J assigned. These tables miss some clones; where compared with another copy, unresolved V genes account for less than half of the shortfall, and the remainder is unexplained. V and J calls and clone size are given by that table; D and trimming were obtained from the DNA. The sample table contains some 170,000 clones; only one count was recorded for 63% of them. Together, the top ten hold about 0.089% of the sample.

Notes on this clone: It has no known antigen specificity. No much larger clonotype is one base removed from it; base qualities were not supplied.

Each donor gave one peripheral blood draw, approximately 0.11 L on average, collected into heparinised tubes. A BD FACSAria II was used to sort naive, central memory, regulatory and stem cell-like memory CD4+ T cells with a panel that included CD45RO, CCR7, CD25, CD127, CD95 and CD27. A purity above 95% was achieved for all sorted populations. Right away, PBMCs were isolated by Lymphoprep density gradient centrifugation and were stained directly, with no culture step. To minimize batch effects, samples were stained and sorted in pairs, one healthy donor with one patient per experiment. Broader findings and caveats from the paper: At VDJ recombination sites, type 1 diabetes patients had fewer insertions and more deleted nucleotides, which implies abnormalities in thymic rearrangement. Naive, central memory and regulatory TCRB repertoires appeared more similar among patients than among healthy donors. Shorter templates might have been favored by PCR, but patient and control samples were amplified and corrected together, so both groups would have been affected equally by any skew. Because the HLA sub-analyses included only small numbers of individuals, any influence of HLA type on TCRB rearrangement was left unresolved. Sequencing cDNA rather than genomic DNA could over-represent highly expressing activated cells, although activation and CD3 levels did not differ between groups. Type 1 diabetes patients showed a moderate but significant shortening of TCRB CDR3 length in all four CD4+ subsets.

The sample was naive CD4+ T cells from blood. The cell subset or site label, as the study defines it: true naive CD4+ T cells. The source is a man aged 30-40 years with type 1 diabetes. Rearrangement joined TRBV11-2 to TRBJ2-1, with no confidently assigned D gene. The DNA reads as follows: TGTGCCAGCAGCCCAAGTCAGGTTAAGGAGTTCTTC. Its translation is CASSPSQVKEFF. The entire variable domain, with the stretches around the CDR3 drawn from the reference TRBV11-2 and TRBJ2-1 proteins, is EAGVAQSPRYKIIEKRQSVAFWCNPISGHATLYWYQQILGQGPKLLIQFQNNGVVDDSQLPKDRFSAERLKGVDSTLKIQPAKLEDSAVYLCASSPSQVKEFFGPGTRLTVL.